The 18 T cell receptor beta chains below were found in one sample sequenced in a study of blood T cell repertoires in COVID-19. TCRdb keeps only in-frame clones here, not all; method: immunoSEQ multiplex PCR. The data contain about 42,000 clones, approximately 90% of them singletons. Sequencing was carried out using peripheral blood. The source of these receptors is a human donor in a cohort sampled during active COVID-19.

The chain carries TRBV12-3 or TRBV12-4 and TRBJ1-2; D may be TRBD1 (6 bases). CDR3 size: 12 residues. V was pared by 4 bases and J by 7 bases, with 10 bases between. The CDR3 sequence is CASSSWTVGYTF. The CDR3 bases are TGTGCCAGCAGTTCATGGACAGTTGGCTACACCTTC.

This clone was seen once. The rearrangement joins TRBV7-2 to TRBJ2-7; tentative D call: TRBD1 (6 bases). Trimming left V 2 bases short and J 1 base short, with 12 bases between. The CDR3 spans 15 residues. In germline, CDR1 is SGHTA, CDR2 FQGNSA. The CDR3 sequence is CASSLRVDRSYEQYF. The CDR3 bases are TGTGCCAGCAGCTTAAGGGTAGACAGGTCCTACGAGCAGTACTTC.

This chain uses TRBV7-9 with TRBJ2-5, with D possibly matching TRBD1 (6 bases). The CDR3 has 13 residues. Germline V gene data show CDR1 as SEHNR and CDR2 as FQNEAQ (reference sequence). Trimming stripped 3 bases from V and 3 bases from J, with 8 bases between. The DNA of the CDR3 is TGTGCCAGCAGCTTCTCAGGGGAAGAGACCCAGTACTTC. Protein sequence: CASSFSGEETQYF. The full variable domain, completed using reference TRBV7-9 and TRBJ2-5, is DTGVSQNPRHKITKRGQNVTFRCDPISEHNRLYWYRQTLGQGPEFLTYFQNEAQLEKSRLLSDRFSAERPKGSFSTLEIQRTEQGDSAMYLCASSFSGEETQYFGPGTRLLVL.

V gene TRBV5-4 combines with J gene TRBJ1-1; TRBD1 is a possible D gene (6 bases). This CDR3 has 12 residues. Germline CDR1 reads SGHNT; CDR2 reads YYREEE (reference sequence). V lost 10 bases to trimming and J lost 11 bases, with 21 bases between them. The DNA of the CDR3 is TGTGCCTCCTCCTTGGGGGGGGCAGGGGCTTTCTTT. It is translated as CASSLGGAGAFF.

This chain uses TRBV5-6 with TRBJ2-7; D gene unclear. The germline V and J ends were trimmed by 4 bases and 3 bases, with 14 bases remaining between them. Germline V gene sequence: CDR1 SGHDT, CDR2 YYEEEE. The CDR3 is 14 amino acids. The CDR3 DNA is TGTGCCAGCAGCAATCGGGTCCTTAACTACGAGCAGTACTTC. This gives the protein CASSNRVLNYEQYF.

This chain joins TRBV5-4 and TRBJ2-5; 10 bases agree with TRBD2. Germline V CDR1 and CDR2: SGHNT, YYREEE (reference sequence). The CDR3 contains 16 residues. Losses at the gene ends were 4 bases for V and 4 bases for J; bases not matched to a gene: 10. The CDR3 region is CASSPAGGHRGETQYF. For the CDR3, the DNA is TGTGCCAGCAGCCCAGCGGGGGGGCATCGGGGAGAGACCCAGTACTTC. Full variable domain (missing parts from reference TRBV5-4 and TRBJ2-5): ETGVTQSPTHLIKTRGQQVTLRCSSQSGHNTVSWYQQALGQGPQFIFQYYREEENGRGNFPPRFSGLQFPNYSSELNVNALELDDSALYLCASSPAGGHRGETQYFGPGTRLLVL.

The chain has TRBV7-3 and TRBJ2-7; TRBD1 agrees at 8 bases. With 1 base clipped from V and 5 bases from J, the junction kept 4 bases outside the gene matches. Germline CDR1 and CDR2: SGHTA and FQGTGA. The CDR3 totals 14 residues. CDR3 sequence: CASSLIPGGHEQYF. As DNA, the CDR3 is TGTGCCAGCAGCTTAATCCCAGGGGGCCACGAGCAGTACTTC. The full variable domain, completed using reference TRBV7-3 and TRBJ2-7, is GAGVSQTPSNKVTEKGKYVELRCDPISGHTALYWYRQSLGQGPEFLIYFQGTGAADDSGLPNDRFFAVRPEGSVSTLKIQRTERGDSAVYLCASSLIPGGHEQYFGPGTRLTVT.

V usage is TRBV13 and J usage is TRBJ2-3, with 13 bases identical to TRBD2. In germline, CDR1 is PRHDT, CDR2 FYEKMQ (reference sequence). The CDR3 covers 16 residues. Trimming at V came to 3 bases and at J to 4 bases, leaving 4 bases not matched to a gene. In DNA form, the CDR3 reads TGTGCCAGCAGCTTCAGGACTAGCGGGGGACCAGATACGCAGTATTTT. Translation: CASSFRTSGGPDTQYF.

The rearrangement links TRBV11-3 to TRBJ2-5; D possibly corresponds to TRBD1 (6 bases). This CDR3 has 13 amino acids. Trimming stripped 1 base from V and 4 bases from J, with 7 bases between. Germline-derived CDR1 and CDR2 are SGHNT and YENEEA. DNA of the CDR3: TGTGCCAGCAGCTTAGGGACAGTAGAGACCCAGTACTTC. Amino acid sequence: CASSLGTVETQYF.

This clone was detected only once. The chain employs TRBV6-5 and TRBJ2-5; tentatively, D is TRBD2 (6 bases). CDR3 length: 13 amino acids. Germline loops: CDR1 MNHEY, CDR2 SVGAGI. Trimming took 6 bases from V and 1 from J, leaving 9 bases between them. The CDR3 DNA is TGTGCCAGCAGAAAGACTAGCCAAGAGACCCAGTACTTC. This gives the protein CASRKTSQETQYF.

V is TRBV13 and J is TRBJ1-1; 8 positions agree with TRBD1. Germline assignment: CDR1 PRHDT and CDR2 FYEKMQ (reference sequence). This CDR3 region has 14 residues. V shed 5 bases, J shed 5 bases, and the junction held 7 bases outside the gene matches. The CDR3 DNA reads TGTGCCAGCAGCGTTACAGGGGGGAAAACTGAAGCTTTCTTT. This encodes CASSVTGGKTEAFF.

V usage is TRBV7-8 and J usage is TRBJ2-1; 9 nucleotides agree with TRBD2. The CDR3 sequence is 14 residues long. Germline V gene sequence: CDR1 SGHVS, CDR2 FQNEAQ. Trimming cost V 3 bases and J 7 bases; bases outside gene matches: 4. The CDR3 DNA follows: TGTGCCAGCAGCTTTATAGCGGGGGTAAATGAGCAGTTCTTC. Translating gives CASSFIAGVNEQFF.

The chain links TRBV12-3 or TRBV12-4 to TRBJ1-1; D remains unclear. This CDR3 contains 13 residues. The V end lost 5 bases, the J end lost 3 bases, and 10 bases lay between the germline ends. The CDR3 coding sequence is TGTGCCAGCAGTCTCCGACTGTACACTGAAGCTTTCTTT. Translation: CASSLRLYTEAFF.

The chain has TRBV10-1 and TRBJ1-1, with D unclear. The ends were cut back, 0 bases at V and 5 bases at J, with 7 bases in the middle. CDR1 and CDR2 from the germline V gene are WNHNN and SYGVQD (reference sequence). The CDR3 is 13 amino acids. The CDR3 protein is CASSESAGTEAFF. In nucleotides, the CDR3 is TGCGCCAGCAGTGAGTCGGCGGGGACTGAAGCTTTCTTT.

The V call is TRBV18, the J call TRBJ2-3; D gene unclear. The CDR3 is 13 residues long. V lost 6 bases and J 3 bases, leaving 10 bases between the germline ends. Germline V gene data show CDR1 as KGHSH and CDR2 as LQKENI. The CDR3: CASSIRVTDTQYF. In nucleotides, the CDR3 is TGTGCCAGCTCCATCCGGGTTACAGATACGCAGTATTTT. Looking up the rest from reference TRBV18 and TRBJ2-3 gives the full variable domain: NAGVMQNPRHLVRRRGQEARLRCSPMKGHSHVYWYRQLPEEGLKFMVYLQKENIIDESGMPKERFSAEFPKEGPSILRIQQVVRGDSAAYFCASSIRVTDTQYFGPGTRLTVL.

J is TRBJ2-3 and V is TRBV3-1 (or the pseudogene TRBV3-2); 10 bases agree with TRBD1. Per the germline V gene, CDR1 is LGHDT and CDR2 is YNNKEL (reference sequence). The CDR3 runs 16 residues. V lost 3 bases to trimming and J lost 2 bases; unmatched junction nucleotides: 5. The CDR3 protein is CASSHDRGRSTDTQYF. The DNA of the CDR3 is TGTGCCAGCAGCCACGACAGGGGGCGATCCACAGATACGCAGTATTTT.

This clone was seen only once. V usage is TRBV4-2 and J usage is TRBJ2-5; TRBD1 matches 9 bases. V lost 4 bases to trimming and J lost 10 bases; unmatched junction nucleotides: 7. Germline-derived CDR1 and CDR2 are LGHNA and YNFKEQ. This CDR3 contains 13 residues. The CDR3 loop is CASSPGTGSDQYF. The CDR3, as DNA: TGTGCCAGCAGCCCGGGGACAGGGTCGGACCAGTACTTC.

The V gene is TRBV13, the J gene TRBJ1-1; no reliable D call. This CDR3 is built from 13 residues. V dropped 5 bases and J dropped 6 bases, with 13 bases sitting between them. Per the germline V gene, CDR1 is PRHDT and CDR2 is FYEKMQ (reference sequence). This CDR3 is CASSQDGSPEAFF. CDR3 coding DNA: TGTGCCAGCAGCCAGGACGGGAGCCCTGAAGCTTTCTTT.